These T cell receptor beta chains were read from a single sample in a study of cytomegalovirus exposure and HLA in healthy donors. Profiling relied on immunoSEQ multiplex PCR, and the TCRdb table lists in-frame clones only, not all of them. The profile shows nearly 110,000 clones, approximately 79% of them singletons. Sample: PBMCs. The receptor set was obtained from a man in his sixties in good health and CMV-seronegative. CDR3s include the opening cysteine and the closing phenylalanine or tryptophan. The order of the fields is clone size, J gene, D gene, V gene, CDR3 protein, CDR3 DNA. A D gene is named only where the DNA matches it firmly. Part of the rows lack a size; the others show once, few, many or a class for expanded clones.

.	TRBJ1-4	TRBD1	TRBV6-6	CASSYLQGAGEKLFF	TGTGCCAGCAGTTACTTACAGGGGGCTGGTGAAAAACTGTTTTTT
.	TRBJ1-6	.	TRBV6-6	CASGGLSSPLHF	TGTGCCAGCGGGGGCCTGAGTTCACCCCTCCACTTT
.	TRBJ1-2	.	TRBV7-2	CASSSFSVPGYTF	TGTGCCAGCAGCTCCTTCTCGGTCCCTGGCTACACCTTC
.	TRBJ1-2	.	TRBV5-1	CASSRGSTETSGGYTF	TGCGCCAGCAGCCGCGGGTCGACCGAAACATCGGGTGGCTACACCTTC
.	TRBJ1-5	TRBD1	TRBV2	CASSEEGQEGQPQHF	TGTGCCAGCAGTGAAGAAGGACAGGAGGGTCAGCCCCAGCATTTT
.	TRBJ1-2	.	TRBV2	CASSEQGPGGYTF	TGTGCCAGCAGTGAACAGGGGCCTGGTGGCTACACCTTC
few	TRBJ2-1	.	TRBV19	CASSIREHLNEQFF	TGTGCCAGTAGTATCCGGGAGCACCTTAATGAGCAGTTCTTC
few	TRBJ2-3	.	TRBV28	CASSQVPTSTDTQYF	TGTGCCAGCAGCCAGGTACCTACTAGCACAGATACGCAGTATTTT
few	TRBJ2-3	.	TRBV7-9	CASSPAGVLTDTQYF	TGTGCCAGCAGCCCGGCAGGCGTCCTCACAGATACGCAGTATTTT
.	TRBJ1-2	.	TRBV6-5	CASSYGQTGSYGYTF	TGTGCCAGCAGTTACGGTCAAACAGGTAGCTATGGCTACACCTTC
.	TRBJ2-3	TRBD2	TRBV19	CASSTRWSGGSYTDTQYF	TGTGCCAGTAGTACACGTTGGAGCGGGGGGTCTTACACAGATACGCAGTATTTT
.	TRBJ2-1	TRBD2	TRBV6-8	CASSSGLAGGTNEQFF	TGTGCCAGCAGTTCCGGACTAGCGGGGGGGACCAATGAGCAGTTCTTC
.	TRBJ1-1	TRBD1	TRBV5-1	CASSYYRGVDTEAFF	TGCGCCAGCAGCTACTACAGGGGCGTCGACACTGAAGCTTTCTTT
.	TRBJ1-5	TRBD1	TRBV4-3	CASSQGPTGDQPQHF	TGCGCCAGCAGCCAAGGTCCGACAGGGGATCAGCCCCAGCATTTT
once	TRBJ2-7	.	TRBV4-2	CASSRKTDSSVGEQYF	TGTGCCAGCAGCCGAAAGACGGACAGCTCAGTGGGGGAGCAGTACTTC
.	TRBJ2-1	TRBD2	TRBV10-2	CASSSRGVQNEQFF	TGCGCCAGCAGTTCACGGGGGGTCCAAAATGAGCAGTTCTTC
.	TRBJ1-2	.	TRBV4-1	CASSQGGSAYGYTF	TGCGCCAGCAGCCAAGGTGGCAGCGCCTATGGCTACACCTTC
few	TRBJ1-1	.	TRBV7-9	CASSADREAFF	TGTGCCAGCAGCGCCGACAGAGAAGCTTTCTTT
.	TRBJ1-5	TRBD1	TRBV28	CASSPQGAYQPQHF	TGTGCCAGCAGTCCACAGGGGGCCTATCAGCCCCAGCATTTT
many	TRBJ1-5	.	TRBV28	CASSLWRGGQPQHF	TGTGCCAGCAGTTTATGGCGGGGGGGTCAGCCCCAGCATTTT
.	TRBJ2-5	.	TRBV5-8	CASSLLRGQFGRYF	TGTGCCAGCAGCTTGCTGAGAGGACAGTTCGGGCGATACTTC
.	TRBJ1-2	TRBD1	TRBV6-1	CASSEARTGGPYGYTF	TGTGCCAGCAGTGAAGCAAGGACAGGGGGCCCCTATGGCTACACCTTC
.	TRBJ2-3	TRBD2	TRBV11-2	CASSLGTSGGRDTQYF	TGTGCCAGCAGCCTCGGGACTAGCGGGGGTAGAGATACGCAGTATTTT
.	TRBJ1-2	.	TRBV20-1	CSADRKDGYTF	TGCAGTGCCGACAGGAAAGATGGCTACACCTTC
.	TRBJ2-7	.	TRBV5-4	CASSRGGRSFYEQYF	TGTGCCAGCAGCCGCGGAGGGAGGAGCTTCTACGAGCAGTACTTC
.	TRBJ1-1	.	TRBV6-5	CASRKTQLNTEAFF	TGTGCCAGCAGGAAGACACAGCTAAACACTGAAGCTTTCTTT
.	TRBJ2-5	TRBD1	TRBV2	CASRAGTGSETQYF	TGTGCCAGCAGAGCCGGGACAGGGAGTGAGACCCAGTACTTC
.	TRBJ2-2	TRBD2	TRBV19	CASRETSTYTGELFF	TGTGCCAGTAGAGAGACTAGCACTTACACCGGGGAGCTGTTTTTT
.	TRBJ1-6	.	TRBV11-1	CASSLEGVRSPLHF	TGTGCCAGCAGCTTGGAGGGCGTACGGTCACCCCTCCACTTT
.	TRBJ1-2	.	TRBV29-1	CSARQANYGYTF	TGCAGCGCCCGTCAGGCTAACTATGGCTACACCTTC
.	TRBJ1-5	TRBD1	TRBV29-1	CSVRGQDNQPQHF	TGCAGCGTTCGTGGACAGGATAATCAGCCCCAGCATTTT
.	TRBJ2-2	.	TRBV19	CASSIDRVYTGELFF	TGTGCCAGTAGTATAGATCGGGTCTACACCGGGGAGCTGTTTTTT
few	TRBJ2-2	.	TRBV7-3	CASRLQGSANTGELFF	TGTGCCAGCAGACTACAGGGCTCCGCGAACACCGGGGAGCTGTTTTTT
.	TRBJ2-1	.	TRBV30	CAWSVRGNEQFF	TGTGCCTGGAGTGTACGGGGGAATGAGCAGTTCTTC
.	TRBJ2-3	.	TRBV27	CASSLTGNPSTDTQYF	TGTGCCAGCAGTTTAACGGGGAACCCTAGCACAGATACGCAGTATTTT
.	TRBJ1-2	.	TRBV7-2	CASSILGGAVGYTF	TGTGCCAGCAGCATACTCGGGGGGGCTGTGGGCTACACCTTC
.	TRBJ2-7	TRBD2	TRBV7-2	CASSSGGDLYEQYF	TGTGCCAGCAGCTCGGGGGGGGATCTCTACGAGCAGTACTTC
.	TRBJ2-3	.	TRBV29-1	CSGRSQRYSTDTQYF	TGCAGCGGCCGAAGTCAGAGGTATAGCACAGATACGCAGTATTTT
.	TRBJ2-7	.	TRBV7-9	CASSSSAGEQYF	TGTGCCAGCAGCTCGTCCGCGGGGGAGCAGTACTTC
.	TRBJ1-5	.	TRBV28	CASSLAAAGSNQPQHF	TGTGCCAGCAGTTTGGCCGCCGCTGGCAGCAATCAGCCCCAGCATTTT
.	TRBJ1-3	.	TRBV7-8	CASSFTGSGNTIYF	TGTGCCAGCAGCTTTACAGGATCTGGAAACACCATATATTTT
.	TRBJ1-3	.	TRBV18	CASSLLARVESGNTIYF	TGTGCCAGCTCACTTCTAGCCCGGGTCGAATCTGGAAACACCATATATTTT
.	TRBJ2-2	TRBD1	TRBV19	CASSWPGTGDGELFF	TGTGCCAGTAGTTGGCCCGGGACAGGGGACGGGGAGCTGTTTTTT
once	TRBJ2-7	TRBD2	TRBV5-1	CASSLSGSTYEQYF	TGCGCCAGCAGCCTTAGCGGGAGCACCTACGAGCAGTACTTC
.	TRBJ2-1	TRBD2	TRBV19	CASSPISGTSGKGQFF	TGTGCCAGTAGTCCTATCTCCGGGACTAGCGGGAAGGGGCAGTTCTTC
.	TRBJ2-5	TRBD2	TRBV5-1	CASSLAGTSGGAETQYF	TGCGCCAGCAGCTTGGCCGGGACTAGCGGGGGGGCTGAGACCCAGTACTTC
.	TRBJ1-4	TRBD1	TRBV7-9	CASSLQQGGEKLFF	TGTGCCAGCAGCTTACAACAGGGGGGTGAAAAACTGTTTTTT
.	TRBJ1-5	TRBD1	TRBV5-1	CASSPGDSEASQHF	TGCGCCAGCAGCCCTGGGGACAGTGAAGCCTCCCAGCATTTT